The sequence of this T cell receptor beta chain was determined in a study of blood T cell repertoires in COVID-19. Study background: Material from acute and convalescent COVID-19 was sourced from the United States, Italy and Spain.

CDR1 and CDR2 (germline): LNHDA, SQIVND (reference sequence). V lost 1 base, J lost 3 bases, and 5 bases stayed unmatched. The CDR3 totals 16 residues. Original processing methods: Cell counts per sample came from amplifying reference gene primers. Data came from immunoSEQ multiplex PCR; TCRdb stores just in-frame clones and leaves some out. D and trimming come from the DNA, and the V and J calls and clone size come from that table. The sample shows roughly 80,000 clones, 75% to 85% of them seen only once. The sequenced sample consisted of peripheral blood. The rearrangement joins TRBV19 to TRBJ2-4; 8 positions match TRBD1. This TCR derives from a woman aged 80 or older with acute or convalescent COVID-19. The CDR3 sequence: CASSIVSGGVKNIQYF. In DNA, the CDR3 is TGTGCCAGTAGTATAGTCTCAGGGGGCGTCAAAAACATTCAGTACTTC.